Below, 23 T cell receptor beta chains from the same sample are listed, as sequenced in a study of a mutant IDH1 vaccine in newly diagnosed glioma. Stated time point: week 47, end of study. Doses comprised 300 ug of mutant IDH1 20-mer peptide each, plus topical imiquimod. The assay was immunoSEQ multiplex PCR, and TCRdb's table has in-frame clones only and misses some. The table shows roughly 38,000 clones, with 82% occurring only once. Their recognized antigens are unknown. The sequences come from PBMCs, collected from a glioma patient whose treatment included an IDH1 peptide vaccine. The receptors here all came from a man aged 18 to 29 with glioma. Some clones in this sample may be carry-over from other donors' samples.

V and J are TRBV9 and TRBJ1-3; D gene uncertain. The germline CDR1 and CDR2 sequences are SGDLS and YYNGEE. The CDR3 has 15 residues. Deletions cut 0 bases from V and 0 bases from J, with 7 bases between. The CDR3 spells CASSVGANSGNTIYF. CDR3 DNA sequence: TGTGCCAGCAGCGTAGGAGCCAACTCTGGAAACACCATATATTTT.

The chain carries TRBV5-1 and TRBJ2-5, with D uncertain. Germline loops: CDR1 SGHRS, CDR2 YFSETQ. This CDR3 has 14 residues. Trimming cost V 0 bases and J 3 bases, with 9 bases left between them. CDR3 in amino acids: CASSLARGKETQYF. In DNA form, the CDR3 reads TGCGCCAGCAGCTTGGCGCGAGGTAAAGAGACCCAGTACTTC.

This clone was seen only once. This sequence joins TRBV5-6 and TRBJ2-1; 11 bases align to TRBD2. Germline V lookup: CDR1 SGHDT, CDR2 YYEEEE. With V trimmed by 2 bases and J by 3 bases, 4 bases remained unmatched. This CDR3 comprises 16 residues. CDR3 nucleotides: TGTGCCAGCAGCTTTGCGACTAGCGGGGACTACAATGAGCAGTTCTTC. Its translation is CASSFATSGDYNEQFF.

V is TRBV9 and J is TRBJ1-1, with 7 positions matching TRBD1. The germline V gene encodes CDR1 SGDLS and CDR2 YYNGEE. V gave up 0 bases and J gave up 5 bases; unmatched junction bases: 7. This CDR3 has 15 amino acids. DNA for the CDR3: TGTGCCAGCAGCGTAGAGGGGGCTGGGGGGACTGAAGCTTTCTTT. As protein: CASSVEGAGGTEAFF.

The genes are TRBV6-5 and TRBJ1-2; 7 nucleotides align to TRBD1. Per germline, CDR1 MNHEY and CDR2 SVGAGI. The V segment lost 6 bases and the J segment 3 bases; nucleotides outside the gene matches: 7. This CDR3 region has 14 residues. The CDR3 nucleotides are TGTGCCAGCAGAGTTCCGGGACAGCACTATGGCTACACCTTC. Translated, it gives CASRVPGQHYGYTF.

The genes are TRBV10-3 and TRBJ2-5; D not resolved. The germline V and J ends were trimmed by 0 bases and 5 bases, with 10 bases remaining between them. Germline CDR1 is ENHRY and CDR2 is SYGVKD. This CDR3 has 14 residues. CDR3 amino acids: CAISESALEETQYF. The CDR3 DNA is TGTGCCATCAGTGAGTCGGCTTTGGAGGAGACCCAGTACTTC.

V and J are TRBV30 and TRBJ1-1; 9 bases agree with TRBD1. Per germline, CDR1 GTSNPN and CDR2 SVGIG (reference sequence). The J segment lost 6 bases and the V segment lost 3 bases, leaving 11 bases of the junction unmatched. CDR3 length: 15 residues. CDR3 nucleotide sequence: TGTGCCTGGAGGTTCGGACAGGGGCGCTGGGCTGAAGCTTTCTTT. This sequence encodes CAWRFGQGRWAEAFF. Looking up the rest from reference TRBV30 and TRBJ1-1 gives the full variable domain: SQTIHQWPATLVQPVGSPLSLECTVEGTSNPNLYWYRQAAGRGLQLLFYSVGIGQISSEVPQNLSASRPQDRQFILSSKKLLLSDSGFYLCAWRFGQGRWAEAFFGQGTRLTVV.

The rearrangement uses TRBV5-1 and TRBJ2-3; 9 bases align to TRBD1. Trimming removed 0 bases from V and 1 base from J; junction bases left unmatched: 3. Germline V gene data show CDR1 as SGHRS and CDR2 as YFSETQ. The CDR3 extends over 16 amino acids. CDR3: CASSLGQGGGTDTQYF. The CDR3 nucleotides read TGCGCCAGCAGCTTGGGACAGGGGGGAGGCACAGATACGCAGTATTTT.

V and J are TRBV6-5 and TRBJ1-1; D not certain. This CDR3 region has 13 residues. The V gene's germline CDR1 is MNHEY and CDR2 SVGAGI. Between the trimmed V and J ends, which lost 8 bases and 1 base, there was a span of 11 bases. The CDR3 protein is CASFDGTNTEAFF. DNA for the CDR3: TGTGCCAGCTTTGACGGAACGAACACTGAAGCTTTCTTT.

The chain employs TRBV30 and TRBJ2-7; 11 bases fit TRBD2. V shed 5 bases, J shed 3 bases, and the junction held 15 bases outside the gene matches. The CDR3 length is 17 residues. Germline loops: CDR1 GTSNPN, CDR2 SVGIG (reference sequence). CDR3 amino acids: CAWGSRAGLAGGYEQYF. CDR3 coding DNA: TGTGCCTGGGGGAGTCGGGCGGGGCTAGCGGGGGGCTACGAGCAGTACTTC.

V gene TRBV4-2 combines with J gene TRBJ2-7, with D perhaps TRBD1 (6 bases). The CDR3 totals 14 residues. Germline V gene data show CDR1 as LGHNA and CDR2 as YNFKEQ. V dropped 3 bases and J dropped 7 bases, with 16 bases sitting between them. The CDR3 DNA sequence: TGTGCCAGCAGCCAGGTACAGGGTCAGTGGGAGCAGTACTTC. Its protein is CASSQVQGQWEQYF.

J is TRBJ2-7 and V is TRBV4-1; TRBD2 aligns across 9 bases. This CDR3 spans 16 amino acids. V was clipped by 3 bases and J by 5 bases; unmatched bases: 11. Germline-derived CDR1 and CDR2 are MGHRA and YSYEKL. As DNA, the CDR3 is TGCGCCAGCAGCCAGGGACGACTAGCGGCCTTGGACGAGCAGTACTTC. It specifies CASSQGRLAALDEQYF.

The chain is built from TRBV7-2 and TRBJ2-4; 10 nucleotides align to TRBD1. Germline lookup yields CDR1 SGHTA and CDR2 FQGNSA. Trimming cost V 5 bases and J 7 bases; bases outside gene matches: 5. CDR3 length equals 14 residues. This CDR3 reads CASSPRTGGNIQYF. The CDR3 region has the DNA TGTGCCAGCAGCCCGAGGACAGGGGGGAACATTCAGTACTTC.

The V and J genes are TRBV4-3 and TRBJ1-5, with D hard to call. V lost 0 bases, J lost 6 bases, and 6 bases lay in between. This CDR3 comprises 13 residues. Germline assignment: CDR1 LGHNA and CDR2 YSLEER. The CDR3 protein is CASSQDRVQPQHF. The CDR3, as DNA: TGCGCCAGCAGCCAAGATCGAGTTCAGCCCCAGCATTTT.

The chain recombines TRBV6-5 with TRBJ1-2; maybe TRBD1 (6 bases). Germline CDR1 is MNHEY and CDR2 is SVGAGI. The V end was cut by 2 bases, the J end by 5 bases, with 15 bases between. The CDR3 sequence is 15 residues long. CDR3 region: CASSYHQGPTYGYTF. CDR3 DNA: TGTGCCAGCAGTTACCACCAGGGGCCGACTTATGGCTACACCTTC.

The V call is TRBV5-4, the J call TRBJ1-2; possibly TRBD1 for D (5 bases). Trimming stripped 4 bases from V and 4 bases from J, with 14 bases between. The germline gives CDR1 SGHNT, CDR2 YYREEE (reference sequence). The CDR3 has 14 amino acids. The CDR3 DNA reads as TGTGCCAGCAGCAGGGACGGTCAAGGCTATGGCTACACCTTC. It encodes CASSRDGQGYGYTF.

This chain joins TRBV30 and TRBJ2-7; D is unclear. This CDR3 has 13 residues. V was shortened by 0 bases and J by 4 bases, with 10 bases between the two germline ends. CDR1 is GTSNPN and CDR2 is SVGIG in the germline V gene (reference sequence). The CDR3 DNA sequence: TGTGCCTGGAGTGTACATGTCGGTTACGAGCAGTACTTC. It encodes CAWSVHVGYEQYF.

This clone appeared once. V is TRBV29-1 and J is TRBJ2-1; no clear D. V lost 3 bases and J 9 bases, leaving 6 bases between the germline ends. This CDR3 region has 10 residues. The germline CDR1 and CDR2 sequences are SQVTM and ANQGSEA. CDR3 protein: CSVDDTEQFF. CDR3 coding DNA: TGCAGCGTTGATGACACTGAGCAGTTCTTC.

The DNA for the CDR3 is TGTGCCATCAGTGAGTCGAACAGGGGCAACACTGAAGCTTTCTTT. Translation gives CAISESNRGNTEAFF. V is TRBV10-3 and J is TRBJ1-1, with 7 bases lining up with TRBD1. Germline CDR1 ENHRY, CDR2 SYGVKD. CDR3 length: 15 amino acids. With 0 bases clipped from V and 2 bases from J, the junction kept 3 bases outside the gene matches.

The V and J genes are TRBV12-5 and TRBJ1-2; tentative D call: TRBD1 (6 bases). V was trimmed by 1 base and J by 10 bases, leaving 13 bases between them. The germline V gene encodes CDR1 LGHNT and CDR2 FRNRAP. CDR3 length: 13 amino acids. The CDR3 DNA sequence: TGTGCTAGTGGTTTGGCGGGACATCTGACCTACACCTTC. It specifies CASGLAGHLTYTF.

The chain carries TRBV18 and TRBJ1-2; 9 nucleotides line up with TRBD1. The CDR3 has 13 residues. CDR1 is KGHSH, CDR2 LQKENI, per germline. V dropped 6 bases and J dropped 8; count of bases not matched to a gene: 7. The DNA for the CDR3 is TGTGCCAGCTCCCCGGGACAGGGTTTCGGCTACACCTTC. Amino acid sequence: CASSPGQGFGYTF.

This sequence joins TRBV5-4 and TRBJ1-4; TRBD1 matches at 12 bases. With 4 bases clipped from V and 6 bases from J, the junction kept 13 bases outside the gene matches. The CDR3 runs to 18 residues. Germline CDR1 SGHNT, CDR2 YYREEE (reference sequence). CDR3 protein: CASSPTRDRGRADEKLFF. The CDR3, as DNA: TGTGCCAGCAGCCCCACAAGGGACAGGGGGCGCGCGGATGAAAAACTGTTTTTT.

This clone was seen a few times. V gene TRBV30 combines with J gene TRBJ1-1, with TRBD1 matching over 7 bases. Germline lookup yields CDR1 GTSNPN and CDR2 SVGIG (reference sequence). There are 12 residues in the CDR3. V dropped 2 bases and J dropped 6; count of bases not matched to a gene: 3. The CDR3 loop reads CAWSPGTAEAFF. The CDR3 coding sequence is TGTGCCTGGAGTCCAGGGACAGCTGAAGCTTTCTTT.